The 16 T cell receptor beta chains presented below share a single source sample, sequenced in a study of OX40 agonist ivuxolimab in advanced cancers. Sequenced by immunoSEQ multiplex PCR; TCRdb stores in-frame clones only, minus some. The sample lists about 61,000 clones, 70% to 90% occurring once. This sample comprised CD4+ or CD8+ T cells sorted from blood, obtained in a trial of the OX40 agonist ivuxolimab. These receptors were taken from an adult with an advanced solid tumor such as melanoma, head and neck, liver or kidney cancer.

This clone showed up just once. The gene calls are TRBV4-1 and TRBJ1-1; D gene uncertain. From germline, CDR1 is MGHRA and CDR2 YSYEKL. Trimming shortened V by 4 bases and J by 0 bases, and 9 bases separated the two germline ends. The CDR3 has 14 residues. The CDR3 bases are TGCGCCAGCAGCCTCAGGCTTCTGAACACTGAAGCTTTCTTT. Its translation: CASSLRLLNTEAFF.

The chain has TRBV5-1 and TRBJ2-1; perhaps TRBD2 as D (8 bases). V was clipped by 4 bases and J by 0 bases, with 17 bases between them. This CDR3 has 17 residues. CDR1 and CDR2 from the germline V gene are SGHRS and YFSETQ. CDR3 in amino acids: CASSARGGQSSYNEQFF. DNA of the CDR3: TGCGCCAGCAGCGCTCGGGGGGGACAGAGCTCCTACAATGAGCAGTTCTTC. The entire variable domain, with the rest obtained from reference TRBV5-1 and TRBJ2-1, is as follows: KAGVTQTPRYLIKTRGQQVTLSCSPISGHRSVSWYQQTPGQGLQFLFEYFSETQRNKGNFPGRFSGRQFSNSRSEMNVSTLELGDSALYLCASSARGGQSSYNEQFFGPGTRLTVL.

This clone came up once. CDR3 loop: CASSPWTSGALDTQYF. The CDR3 region has the DNA TGTGCCAGCAGCCCTTGGACTAGCGGGGCGCTCGATACGCAGTATTTT. The chain uses TRBV14 and TRBJ2-3; 12 bases agree with TRBD2. This CDR3 region has 16 residues. The germline V gene has CDR1 SGHDN and CDR2 FVKESK. V shed 4 bases, J shed 6 bases, and the junction held 8 bases outside the gene matches. The full variable domain, with the rest looked up from reference TRBV14 and TRBJ2-3, is EAGVTQFPSHSVIEKGQTVTLRCDPISGHDNLYWYRRVMGKEIKFLLHFVKESKQDESGMPNNRFLAERTGGTYSTLKVQPAELEDSGVYFCASSPWTSGALDTQYFGPGTRLTVL.

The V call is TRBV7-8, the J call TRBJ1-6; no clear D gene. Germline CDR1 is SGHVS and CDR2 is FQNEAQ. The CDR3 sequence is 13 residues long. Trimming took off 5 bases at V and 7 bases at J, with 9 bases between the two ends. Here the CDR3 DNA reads TGTGCCAGCAGCCTTCCAAGGAATTCACCCCTCCACTTT. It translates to CASSLPRNSPLHF.

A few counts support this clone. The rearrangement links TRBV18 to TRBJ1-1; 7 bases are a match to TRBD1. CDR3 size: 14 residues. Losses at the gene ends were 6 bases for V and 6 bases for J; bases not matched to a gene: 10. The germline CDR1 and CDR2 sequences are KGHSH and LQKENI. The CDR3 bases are TGTGCCAGCTCCGACCTACAGGGGAGGGCTGAAGCTTTCTTT. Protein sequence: CASSDLQGRAEAFF.

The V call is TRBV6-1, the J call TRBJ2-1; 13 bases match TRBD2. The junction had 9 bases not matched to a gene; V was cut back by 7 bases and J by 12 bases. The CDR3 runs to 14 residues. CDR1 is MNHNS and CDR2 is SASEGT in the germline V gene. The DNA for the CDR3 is TGTGCCAGCACCAAACTAGCGGGGGGGCTTGGGCAGTTCTTC. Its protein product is CASTKLAGGLGQFF.

CDR3 nucleotides: TGCGCCAGCAGGACAGGGGGGTTTCAGAGCACTGAAGCTTTCTTT. Its protein product is CASRTGGFQSTEAFF. J is TRBJ1-1 and V is TRBV5-1, with 9 bases that match TRBD1. Per germline, CDR1 SGHRS and CDR2 YFSETQ. CDR3 size: 15 residues. The ends lost 5 bases at V and 4 bases at J; junction bases unmatched: 9.

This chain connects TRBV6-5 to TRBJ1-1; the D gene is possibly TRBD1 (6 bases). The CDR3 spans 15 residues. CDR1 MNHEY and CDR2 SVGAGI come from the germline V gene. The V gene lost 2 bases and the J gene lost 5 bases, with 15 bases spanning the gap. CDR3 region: CASSYGWGARTEAFF. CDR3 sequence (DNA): TGTGCCAGCAGTTACGGGTGGGGGGCTCGAACTGAAGCTTTCTTT.

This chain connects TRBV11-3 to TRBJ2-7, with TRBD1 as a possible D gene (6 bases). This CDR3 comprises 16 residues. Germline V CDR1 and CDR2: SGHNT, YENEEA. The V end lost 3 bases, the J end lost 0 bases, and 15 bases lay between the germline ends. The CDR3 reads CASSFWNRVVSYEQYF. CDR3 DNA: TGTGCCAGCAGCTTTTGGAACAGGGTGGTCTCCTACGAGCAGTACTTC.

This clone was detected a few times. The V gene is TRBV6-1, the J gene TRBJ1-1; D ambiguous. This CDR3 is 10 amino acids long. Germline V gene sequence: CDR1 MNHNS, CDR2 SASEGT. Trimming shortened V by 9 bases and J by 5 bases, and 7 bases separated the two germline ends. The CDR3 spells CASRWTEAFF. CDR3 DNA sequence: TGTGCCAGTAGATGGACTGAAGCTTTCTTT.

For the CDR3, the DNA is TGCGCCAGCATGGAGGGCCCCCTGGGGCAGCCCCAGCATTTT. This sequence encodes CASMEGPLGQPQHF. The rearrangement joins TRBV5-1 to TRBJ1-5; D ambiguous. Between the trimmed V and J ends, which lost 6 bases and 7 bases, there was a span of 17 bases. Germline assignment: CDR1 SGHRS and CDR2 YFSETQ. CDR3 length equals 14 residues.

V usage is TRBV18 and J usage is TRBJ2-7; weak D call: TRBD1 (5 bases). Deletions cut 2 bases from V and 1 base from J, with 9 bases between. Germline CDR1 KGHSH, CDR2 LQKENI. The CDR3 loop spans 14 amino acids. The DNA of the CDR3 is TGTGCCAGCTCACCATCAGCAGGGTCCTACGAGCAGTACTTC. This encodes CASSPSAGSYEQYF. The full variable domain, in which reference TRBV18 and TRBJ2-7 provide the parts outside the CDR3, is NAGVMQNPRHLVRRRGQEARLRCSPMKGHSHVYWYRQLPEEGLKFMVYLQKENIIDESGMPKERFSAEFPKEGPSILRIQQVVRGDSAAYFCASSPSAGSYEQYFGPGTRLTVT.

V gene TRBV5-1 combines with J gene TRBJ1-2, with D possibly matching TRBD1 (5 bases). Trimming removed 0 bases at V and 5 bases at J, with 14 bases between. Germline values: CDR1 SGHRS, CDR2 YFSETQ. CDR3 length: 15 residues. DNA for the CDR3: TGCGCCAGCAGCTTGGGGCCCGCGGGGGGATATGGCTACACCTTC. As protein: CASSLGPAGGYGYTF.

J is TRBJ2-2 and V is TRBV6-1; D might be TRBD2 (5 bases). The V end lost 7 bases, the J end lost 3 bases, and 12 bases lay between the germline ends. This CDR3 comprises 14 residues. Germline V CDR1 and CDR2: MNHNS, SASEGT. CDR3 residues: CASTPDGDTGELFF. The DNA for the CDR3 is TGTGCCAGCACCCCGGACGGGGACACCGGGGAGCTGTTTTTT.

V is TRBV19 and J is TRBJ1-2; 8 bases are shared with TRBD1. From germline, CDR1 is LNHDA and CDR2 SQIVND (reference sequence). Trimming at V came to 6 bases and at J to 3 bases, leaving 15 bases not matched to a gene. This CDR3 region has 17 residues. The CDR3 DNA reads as TGTGCCAGTAGGCTCTCAGGGGGCCTCCTTCGCGACTATGGCTACACCTTC. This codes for CASRLSGGLLRDYGYTF.

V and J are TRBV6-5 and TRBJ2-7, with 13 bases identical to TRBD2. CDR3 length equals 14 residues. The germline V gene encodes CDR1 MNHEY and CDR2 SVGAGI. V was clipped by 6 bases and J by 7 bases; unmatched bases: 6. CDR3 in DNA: TGTGCCAGCAGGCCACTAGCGGGGGGGCGGGAGCAGTACTTC. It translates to CASRPLAGGREQYF.